These 17 T cell receptor beta chains came from one sample sequenced in a study of regulatory T cells in long-lasting Graves disease. TCR beta libraries were built with iRepertoire HTBI primers and Arm-PCR of CDR3 regions. TCRdb passed the multiplex PCR reads through MiXCR, listing each CDR3 protein once. The repertoire includes 450,000 to 650,000 distinct CDR3 sequences, roughly a sixth of them detected once, and 20% to 25% sits in the top ten. Time point defined: newly diagnosed GD, antithyroid drugs for less than 3 months. The TCR library was prepared using RNA isolated from PBMCs. This sample also belongs to another study, concerning T cells in Graves' hyperthyroidism and ophthalmopathy.

The source material was peripheral blood mononuclear cells (PBMCs), sampled at new diagnosis, from a patient treated with antithyroid drugs. Receptors were obtained from a middle-aged woman with Graves disease.

Many counts were recorded for this clonotype. The chain has TRBV6-9 and TRBJ1-2, with D perhaps matching TRBD1 (6 bases). V shed 2 bases and J shed 8 bases, with 21 bases lying between them. Per the germline V gene, CDR1 is MNHGY and CDR2 is SVAAGI. This CDR3 region has 16 residues. CDR3 sequence: CASSYGSGGGPAGYTF. The CDR3, as DNA: TGTGCCAGCAGTTATGGGTCGGGAGGGGGGCCCGCAGGCTACACCTTC.

This clonotype was detected only a few times. The V gene is TRBV20-1, the J gene TRBJ1-6, with D hard to call. V was shortened by 5 bases and J by 7 bases, with 9 bases between the two germline ends. This CDR3 contains 12 residues. Germline values: CDR1 DFQATT, CDR2 SNEGSKA (reference sequence). CDR3 region: CSASRLNSPLHF. Here the CDR3 DNA reads TGCAGTGCTTCCCGACTAAATTCACCCCTCCACTTT.

Details on this clonotype: This may stem from a read error, because a much larger clone lies one nucleotide away. V usage is TRBV12-3 or TRBV12-4 and J usage is TRBJ1-2; the match to TRBD1 covers 7 bases. CDR3 length: 17 residues. With 9 bases clipped from V and 4 bases from J, the junction kept 20 bases outside the gene matches. CDR3 sequence reads: CARSRSIWGTASYGYTF. The DNA of the CDR3 is TGTGCCAGGAGTCGATCTATCTGGGGGACAGCTTCCTATGGCTACACCTTC.

A few counts support this clonotype. The chain's CDR3 is CASSPPAAKNIQYF. The CDR3 DNA is TGTGCCAGCTCACCACCGGCGGCCAAAAACATTCAGTACTTC. V usage is TRBV18 and J usage is TRBJ2-4; D is uncertain. V was trimmed by 0 bases and J by 1 base, leaving 4 bases between them. The CDR3 totals 14 residues. Germline CDR1 KGHSH, CDR2 LQKENI.

This clonotype was seen ten or more times. The genes are TRBV12-3 or TRBV12-4 and TRBJ2-2; no definite D call. The CDR3 is 13 amino acids. The V end lost 4 bases, the J end lost 0 bases, and 3 bases lay between the germline ends. Here the CDR3 reads CASSYPNTGELFF. The CDR3, as DNA: TGTGCCAGCAGTTACCCGAACACCGGGGAGCTGTTTTTT.

A few counts support this clonotype. The V and J genes are TRBV4-1 and TRBJ2-4; D is possibly TRBD2 (5 bases). The germline V and J ends were trimmed by 0 bases and 0 bases, with 12 bases remaining between them. Germline CDR1 is MGHRA and CDR2 is YSYEKL. The CDR3 contains 17 residues. The CDR3 sequence is CASSQDRETIAKNIQYF. Here the CDR3 DNA reads TGCGCCAGCAGCCAAGATAGGGAGACAATAGCCAAAAACATTCAGTACTTC.

The sample holds many counts of this clonotype. This chain links TRBV2 with TRBJ2-3; 15 nucleotides align to TRBD2. CDR1 SNHLY and CDR2 FYNNEI come from the germline V gene. The CDR3 is made up of 14 amino acids. The CDR3, as DNA: TGTGCAGACCGGACTAGCGGGGGGGCAGATACGCAGTATTTT. It is translated as CADRTSGGADTQYF.

This clonotype was seen repeatedly, ten times or more. The chain carries TRBV20-1 and TRBJ2-1; 7 bases fit TRBD1. V was pared by 3 bases and J by 1 base, with 9 bases of the junction left unmatched. The CDR3 has 16 residues. Germline loops: CDR1 DFQATT, CDR2 SNEGSKA (reference sequence). The DNA of the CDR3 is TGCAGTGCTAGGGCCATGACAGGGAGATCCTACAATGAGCAGTTCTTC. It translates to CSARAMTGRSYNEQFF.

To note about this clonotype: Possible read error: a much larger clone is one base away. This sequence joins TRBV10-3 and TRBJ1-1; D is unresolved. Per the germline V gene, CDR1 is ENHRY and CDR2 is SYGVKD. Trimming took off 2 bases at V and 6 bases at J, with 10 bases between the two ends. The CDR3 loop spans 13 amino acids. CDR3: CAISETGVAEAFF. The CDR3 nucleotides read TGTGCCATCAGTGAGACTGGGGTGGCTGAAGCTTTCTTT.

The CDR3, as DNA: TGTGCCAGCAGCCAACGGGGCTGGGCCTACGAGCAGTACTTC. The encoded protein is CASSQRGWAYEQYF. The chain is built from TRBV3-1 and TRBJ2-7; D is perhaps TRBD1 or TRBD2 (5 bases each). This CDR3 spans 14 amino acids. Trimming pared 2 bases from V and 2 bases from J, leaving 10 bases between. CDR1 is LGHDT and CDR2 is YNNKEL in the germline V gene (reference sequence).

The sample holds a few counts of this clonotype. V gene TRBV12-3 or TRBV12-4 combines with J gene TRBJ2-7; possible D gene TRBD1, 6 bases. The V end lost 3 bases, the J end lost 5 bases, and 23 bases lay between the germline ends. The CDR3 spans 17 residues. The CDR3 reads CASSFYQSRTGTNEQYF. Written as DNA, the CDR3 is TGTGCCAGCAGTTTTTATCAGTCCCGAACAGGGACAAACGAGCAGTACTTC.

Ten or more counts support this clonotype. The rearrangement links TRBV6-1 to TRBJ1-5, with 8 bases identical to TRBD1. The CDR3 has 15 amino acids. Per germline, CDR1 MNHNS and CDR2 SASEGT. The J segment lost 2 bases and the V segment lost 6 bases, leaving 6 bases of the junction unmatched. CDR3 protein: CASRPDRDGNQPQHF. The DNA of the CDR3 is TGTGCCAGCAGGCCGGACAGGGACGGCAATCAGCCCCAGCATTTT.

Ten or more counts support this clonotype. The rearrangement joins TRBV30 to TRBJ1-2; D is undetermined. Deletions cut 4 bases from V and 8 bases from J, with 14 bases between. Per germline, CDR1 GTSNPN and CDR2 SVGIG (reference sequence). The length of the CDR3 is 12 residues. The DNA of the CDR3 is TGTGCCTGGAAGGCCGAGGTGGGGGGCTACACCTTC. It specifies CAWKAEVGGYTF. Filled out from reference TRBV30 and TRBJ1-2, the complete variable domain reads SQTIHQWPATLVQPVGSPLSLECTVEGTSNPNLYWYRQAAGRGLQLLFYSVGIGQISSEVPQNLSASRPQDRQFILSSKKLLLSDSGFYLCAWKAEVGGYTFGSGTRLTVV.

This clonotype occurred a few times. The CDR3 spells CASSQDSINYGYTF. The CDR3 DNA reads TGTGCCAGCAGCCAAGATTCGATAAACTATGGCTACACCTTC. The rearrangement uses TRBV4-2 and TRBJ1-2; D is uncertain. Trimming removed 0 bases at V and 2 bases at J, with 7 bases between. This CDR3 is 14 amino acids long. Germline CDR1 and CDR2: LGHNA and YNFKEQ.

This chain links TRBV6-4 with TRBJ2-1; weak D call: TRBD1 (6 bases). CDR1 is MRHNA and CDR2 is SNTAGT in the germline V gene. CDR3 size: 15 residues. Trimming pared 2 bases from V and 5 bases from J, leaving 13 bases between. The chain's CDR3 is CASSDGQYLHNEQFF. Here the CDR3 DNA reads TGTGCCAGCAGTGACGGACAGTATCTTCACAATGAGCAGTTCTTC.

The sample holds many counts of this clonotype. The V call is TRBV6-5, the J call TRBJ1-1; 7 nucleotides agree with TRBD1. The V and J ends lost 0 bases and 5 bases, in that order; junction bases with no gene match: 6. The length of the CDR3 is 15 residues. Germline lookup yields CDR1 MNHEY and CDR2 SVGAGI. CDR3 DNA sequence: TGTGCCAGCAGTTACTCGCAGGGGGAGGGGACTGAAGCTTTCTTT. Protein product: CASSYSQGEGTEAFF.

This clonotype was counted ten times or more. V is TRBV11-2 and J is TRBJ1-6, with D unclear. Germline V gene data show CDR1 as SGHAT and CDR2 as FQNNGV. V shed 4 bases and J shed 7 bases, with 11 bases lying between them. The CDR3 totals 14 residues. CDR3 region: CASSSRHINSPLHF. CDR3 nucleotide sequence: TGTGCCAGCAGCTCCCGACATATAAATTCACCCCTCCACTTT. Filled out from reference TRBV11-2 and TRBJ1-6, the complete variable domain reads EAGVAQSPRYKIIEKRQSVAFWCNPISGHATLYWYQQILGQGPKLLIQFQNNGVVDDSQLPKDRFSAERLKGVDSTLKIQPAKLEDSAVYLCASSSRHINSPLHFGNGTRLTVT.